This T cell receptor (beta chain) comes out of a study of blood T cell repertoires in COVID-19. In the study overall: The United States, Italy and Spain were the sources of the acute and convalescent COVID-19 samples.

V lost 4 bases and J lost 0, with 12 bases in between. The CDR3 has 15 residues. CDR1 and CDR2 (germline): LGHDT, YNNKEL (reference sequence). Authors' methods: Estimates of nucleated cell counts were drawn from the amplification of reference gene primers. Method: immunoSEQ multiplex PCR; TCRdb's copy keeps in-frame clones and lacks some. V, J and clone size are taken as reported in that table, and D and trimming were inferred from the DNA itself. Among about 210,000 clones listed, approximately 82% were seen once. V is TRBV3-1 (or the pseudogene TRBV3-2) and J is TRBJ1-2; D unresolved. This TCR was sampled from a man aged 35-49 years who had recovered from COVID-19. The sequenced sample consisted of peripheral blood. CDR3 protein: CASSPPGLANYGYTF. CDR3 DNA sequence: TGTGCCAGCAGCCCTCCGGGATTAGCTAACTATGGCTACACCTTC.